This T cell receptor (beta chain) was identified during a study of Graves' ophthalmopathy and Graves' hyperthyroidism. Study-wide results and limits: Most expanded clonotypes from thyroid (those above 0.001 frequency) were also found in blood.

CDR1 is LNHDA and CDR2 is SQIVND in the germline V gene (reference sequence). Trimming removed 4 bases from V and 4 bases from J; junction bases left unmatched: 6. The CDR3 loop spans 14 amino acids. Transcripts of RNA were the source for amplifying TCR beta CDR3 regions. After a first-round RT-PCR with HTBI primers, a second-round multiplex PCR was run. Each CDR3 protein is one row after TCRdb ran MiXCR on the multiplex PCR reads. The sample yields approximately 1.2 million distinct CDR3 sequences, less than 45% seen once. The sample holds a few counts of this clonotype. Its antigen is unidentified. The rearrangement joins TRBV19 to TRBJ1-2, with TRBD1 identical over 7 bases. The clonotype originates from an adult man with Graves' hyperthyroidism. Sequencing was performed on peripheral blood or thyroid tissue (not recorded which). The CDR3 protein is CASSKLGTAYGYTF. The CDR3 region has the DNA TGTGCCAGTAGTAAGCTTGGGACAGCCTATGGCTACACCTTC.